These T cell receptor beta chains were read from a single sample in a study of T-cell reconstitution after alpha-beta-depleted transplantation in children. TCRdb redid the calling of the PCR reads with MiXCR, one entry per CDR3 protein. The table records 580,000 or so distinct CDR3 sequences, around 23% of them present only once. The sample here was PBMCs, mostly from graft donor cells, taken 360 days after TCRalphabeta/CD19-depleted stem cell transplant. These receptors all stem from a boy under three years old who had a stem cell transplant for acute myeloid leukemia, so the T cells may come from the graft donor. Each CDR3 is given with its conserved first and last residue. The D gene is left open where the match is weak. A row's size may be missing; if present it is once, few, many or a size class.

V	size	length	J	D	CDR3	DNA
TRBV9	few	16	TRBJ2-7	NA	CASSVEGTPFLNEQYF	TGTGCCAGCAGCGTAGAAGGGACCCCTTTCCTTAACGAGCAGTACTTC
TRBV20-1	NA	19	TRBJ1-1	NA	CSARAGDPLKGYMNTEAFF	TGCAGTGCTAGGGCCGGGGACCCACTAAAGGGGTACATGAACACTGAAGCTTTCTTT
TRBV28	NA	14	TRBJ1-5	NA	CASSFGGRYQPQHF	TGTGCCAGCAGTTTTGGCGGGAGATATCAGCCCCAGCATTTT
TRBV29-1	few	14	TRBJ2-3	TRBD2	CSGVGTSGTDTQYF	TGCAGCGGGGTGGGGACTAGCGGCACAGATACGCAGTATTTT
TRBV11-2	NA	18	TRBJ2-1	NA	CASSFGQHYTDRYNEQFF	TGTGCCAGCAGCTTTGGACAGCATTACACCGACCGCTACAATGAGCAGTTCTTC
TRBV12-3/TRBV12-4	few	18	TRBJ1-6	TRBD1	CASSFGTGHETNWVPLHF	TGTGCCAGCAGTTTCGGGACAGGGCATGAGACGAACTGGGTACCCCTCCACTTT
TRBV6-6	many	13	TRBJ1-5	NA	CASRPDRDQPQHF	TGTGCCAGCAGACCTGACAGAGATCAGCCCCAGCATTTT
TRBV20-1	NA	15	TRBJ2-3	TRBD2	CSARPGTSERDTQYF	TGCAGTGCTAGGCCCGGGACTAGTGAACGAGATACGCAGTATTTT
TRBV6-5	NA	18	TRBJ1-1	TRBD1	CASSYLHLLTGGHTEAFF	TGTGCCAGCAGTTACCTCCACCTCCTCACAGGGGGGCACACTGAAGCTTTCTTT
TRBV6-2/TRBV6-3	few	17	TRBJ1-1	NA	CASSYSILGTLRAEAFF	TGTGCCAGCAGTTACTCGATTTTAGGAACGCTCCGCGCTGAAGCTTTCTTT
TRBV28	NA	14	TRBJ1-2	NA	CASSLHRHRYGYTF	TGTGCCAGCAGTTTACACAGGCACCGCTATGGCTACACCTTC
TRBV13	few	14	TRBJ2-7	TRBD1	CASRRTGGSYEQYF	TGTGCCAGCAGGAGGACAGGGGGCTCCTACGAGCAGTACTTC
TRBV20-1	few	14	TRBJ2-7	NA	CSARDLPGSYEQYF	TGCAGTGCTAGAGATCTTCCGGGATCCTACGAGCAGTACTTC
TRBV6-5	few	14	TRBJ2-1	TRBD2	CASRRLAWEGEQFF	TGTGCCAGCAGGAGACTGGCCTGGGAGGGAGAGCAGTTCTTC
TRBV9	many	14	TRBJ2-3	NA	CASSVDGNTDTQYF	TGTGCCAGCAGCGTAGATGGCAACACAGATACGCAGTATTTT
TRBV11-2	NA	16	TRBJ2-1	NA	CASSLAWGDPYNEQFF	TGTGCCAGCAGCTTAGCTTGGGGAGATCCCTACAATGAGCAGTTCTTC
TRBV29-1	many	15	TRBJ2-3	TRBD2	CSARLAGVTTDTQYF	TGCAGCGCCAGACTAGCGGGGGTGACCACAGATACGCAGTATTTT
TRBV20-1	NA	15	TRBJ2-2	TRBD1	CSARDGTGNTGELFF	TGCAGTGCTAGAGACGGGACAGGCAACACCGGGGAGCTGTTTTTT
TRBV29-1	NA	14	TRBJ1-1	TRBD1	CSVEGTDLYTEAFF	TGCAGCGTTGAGGGGACAGACCTTTACACTGAAGCTTTCTTT
TRBV11-2	many	15	TRBJ2-1	TRBD2	CASSGSGVLYNEQFF	TGTGCCAGCAGCGGTAGCGGGGTCCTCTACAATGAGCAGTTCTTC
TRBV12-3/TRBV12-4	NA	14	TRBJ2-5	TRBD2	CASSFGGGGETQYF	TGTGCCAGCAGTTTCGGTGGGGGGGGAGAGACCCAGTACTTC
TRBV29-1	few	11	TRBJ1-1	NA	CSAAVATEAFF	TGCAGCGCCGCCGTGGCCACTGAAGCTTTCTTT
TRBV25-1	few	15	TRBJ2-7	NA	CASSEYAAPGYEQYF	TGTGCCAGCAGTGAATATGCGGCCCCTGGATACGAGCAGTACTTC
TRBV5-6	many	16	TRBJ2-7	TRBD2	CASSPLTSAGTGEQYF	TGTGCCAGCAGCCCCCTCACTAGCGCGGGGACGGGCGAGCAGTACTTC
TRBV6-5	once	15	TRBJ2-5	TRBD1	CASSYRTGHTETQYF	TGTGCCAGCAGTTACCGGACAGGTCATACGGAGACCCAGTACTTC
TRBV20-1	many	16	TRBJ2-1	NA	CSATLGPLLSNNEQFF	TGCAGTGCTACCCTGGGACCTCTACTTTCAAACAATGAGCAGTTCTTC
TRBV21-1	NA	13	TRBJ2-7	NA	CASTDRRSREQYF	TGTGCCAGCACCGACAGGAGGAGTAGAGAGCAGTACTTC
TRBV20-1	NA	16	TRBJ1-1	TRBD1	CSARSRTGSKNTEAFF	TGCAGTGCTAGGAGTAGGACAGGGTCAAAGAACACTGAAGCTTTCTTT
TRBV29-1	NA	13	TRBJ1-1	NA	CSVARGVNTEAFF	TGCAGCGTTGCGCGGGGGGTGAACACTGAAGCTTTCTTT
TRBV20-1	NA	13	TRBJ1-5	NA	CSVRGLSNQPQHF	TGCAGTGTCAGGGGACTCAGCAATCAGCCCCAGCATTTT
TRBV20-1	few	15	TRBJ1-5	NA	CSATGSRASNQPQHF	TGCAGTGCCACTGGCTCCAGGGCGAGCAATCAGCCCCAGCATTTT
TRBV29-1	NA	12	TRBJ2-5	NA	CSVVSAWGTQYF	TGCAGCGTTGTGTCGGCTTGGGGGACCCAGTACTTC
TRBV4-1	many	17	TRBJ2-2	NA	CASSQDGGRGNTGELFF	TGCGCCAGCAGCCAAGATGGGGGCAGGGGGAACACCGGGGAGCTGTTTTTT
TRBV10-3	many	15	TRBJ2-6	NA	CAISEIASGANVLTF	TGTGCCATCAGTGAGATCGCGTCTGGGGCCAACGTCCTGACTTTC
TRBV13	once	12	TRBJ1-1	NA	CASSSGAGEAFF	TGTGCCAGCAGCTCAGGGGCAGGTGAAGCTTTCTTT
TRBV29-1	few	13	TRBJ2-5	NA	CSVGRGGGETQYF	TGCAGCGTTGGTCGAGGTGGAGGGGAGACCCAGTACTTC
TRBV6-2/TRBV6-3	many	14	TRBJ2-7	TRBD1	CASSYSLRGSEQYF	TGTGCCAGCAGTTACTCCCTCAGGGGGTCCGAGCAGTACTTC
TRBV5-1	NA	16	TRBJ2-1	NA	CASNLGDPRSYNEQFF	TGCGCCAGCAATCTGGGCGATCCCCGCTCCTACAATGAGCAGTTCTTC
TRBV20-1	few	13	TRBJ2-2	TRBD2	CSARATSSGELFF	TGCAGTGCTAGAGCGACTAGCAGCGGGGAGCTGTTTTTT
TRBV13	NA	15	TRBJ2-1	TRBD2	CASSRLADPYNEQFF	TGTGCCAGCAGCCGGCTAGCGGACCCCTACAATGAGCAGTTCTTC
TRBV10-3	NA	15	TRBJ2-3	TRBD1	CAISTQGARADTQYF	TGTGCCATCAGTACACAGGGGGCGCGGGCAGATACGCAGTATTTT
TRBV5-1	few	13	TRBJ2-1	NA	CASSLIVGNEQFF	TGCGCCAGCAGCTTGATTGTAGGAAATGAGCAGTTCTTC
TRBV27	many	16	TRBJ2-7	NA	CASSQSVTDSSYEQYF	TGTGCCAGCAGTCAATCGGTGACGGATAGCTCCTACGAGCAGTACTTC
TRBV20-1	many	13	TRBJ2-7	NA	CSASPDVFDEQYF	TGCAGTGCTAGCCCGGACGTGTTTGACGAGCAGTACTTC
TRBV20-1	many	16	TRBJ1-3	NA	CSARPLHGSSGNTIYF	TGCAGTGCTAGACCACTACACGGGAGCTCTGGAAACACCATATATTTT
TRBV3-1	NA	17	TRBJ2-5	TRBD2	CATSHPLAGGRKETQYF	TGTGCCACCAGCCACCCCCTAGCGGGGGGCAGAAAAGAGACCCAGTACTTC
TRBV4-3	NA	16	TRBJ2-1	TRBD2	CASSQDGGGSYNEQFF	TGCGCCAGCAGCCAAGATGGGGGGGGATCCTACAATGAGCAGTTCTTC
TRBV7-6	NA	14	TRBJ2-3	TRBD2	CASSLGLLTDTQYF	TGTGCCAGCAGCCTGGGACTACTCACAGATACGCAGTATTTT
TRBV24-1	few	13	TRBJ2-1	TRBD1	CATSGDRAYEQFF	TGTGCCACCAGTGGGGACAGGGCCTATGAGCAGTTCTTC
TRBV12-3/TRBV12-4	NA	14	TRBJ2-7	TRBD1	CASSWTGGVQEQYF	TGTGCCAGCAGTTGGACAGGGGGGGTTCAGGAGCAGTACTTC
TRBV11-1	NA	13	TRBJ2-7	TRBD1	CASSTQGTYEQYF	TGTGCCAGCAGTACACAGGGGACCTACGAGCAGTACTTC
TRBV12-3/TRBV12-4	NA	16	TRBJ1-5	TRBD1	CASSPGQGAANQPQHF	TGTGCCAGCAGTCCGGGACAGGGGGCCGCGAACCAGCCCCAGCATTTT
TRBV21-1	many	16	TRBJ1-6	NA	CASCLIGKNVNSPLHF	TGTGCCAGCTGCTTGATAGGGAAGAACGTGAATTCACCCCTCCACTTT
TRBV10-3	few	15	TRBJ2-2	TRBD1	CAISERDRNTGELFF	TGTGCCATCAGTGAGCGGGACAGGAACACCGGGGAGCTGTTTTTT
TRBV12-3/TRBV12-4	few	18	TRBJ2-1	TRBD2	CASSLGSLAGGIYNEQFF	TGTGCCAGCAGTTTAGGAAGTCTAGCGGGGGGGATTTACAATGAGCAGTTCTTC
TRBV29-1	many	12	TRBJ2-7	NA	CSVEEGSYEQYF	TGCAGCGTTGAAGAGGGTTCCTACGAGCAGTACTTC
TRBV7-2	NA	16	TRBJ2-7	NA	CASSLGKGGPSYEQYF	TGTGCCAGCAGCTTAGGAAAGGGGGGACCCTCCTACGAGCAGTACTTC
TRBV10-3	few	15	TRBJ2-4	NA	CAISESRQGIDIQYF	TGTGCCATCAGTGAGTCAAGGCAGGGAATAGACATTCAGTACTTC
TRBV6-1	many	15	TRBJ2-7	TRBD2	CASSPGTIRHYEQYF	TGTGCCAGCAGCCCCGGGACTATAAGGCACTACGAGCAGTACTTC